Listed here are 7 T cell receptor beta chains from one sample, sequenced in a study of T cell responses to AZD1222 COVID-19 vaccine. TCRdb keeps only in-frame clones here, not all; method: immunoSEQ multiplex PCR. The table records some 170,000 clones, about nine tenths of them present only once. The input for sequencing was peripheral blood, taken 28 days after the second dose of the MenACWY control vaccine. The receptors derive from an adult who received the MenACWY meningococcal vaccine as a control.

The chain carries TRBV7-2 and TRBJ2-2; tentatively, D is TRBD2 (5 bases). This CDR3 has 17 amino acids. Germline-derived CDR1 and CDR2 are SGHTA and FQGNSA. V lost 3 bases to trimming and J lost 5 bases, with 19 bases between them. For the CDR3, the DNA is TGTGCCAGCAGCTTGATGCGGGTCACCTTGGGTACCGGGGAGCTGTTTTTT. Translated, it gives CASSLMRVTLGTGELFF.

This chain uses TRBV28 with TRBJ2-1, with TRBD2 matching over 7 bases. This CDR3 is 16 amino acids long. V shed 5 bases, J shed 9 bases, and the junction held 16 bases outside the gene matches. Germline V lookup: CDR1 MDHEN, CDR2 SYDVKM. The CDR3: CASSGELAFYRGEQFF. In nucleotides, the CDR3 is TGTGCCAGCAGTGGAGAACTAGCGTTTTACCGGGGTGAGCAGTTCTTC. Variable domain in full (rest from reference TRBV28 and TRBJ2-1): DVKVTQSSRYLVKRTGEKVFLECVQDMDHENMFWYRQDPGLGLRLIYFSYDVKMKEKGDIPEGYSVSREKKERFSLILESASTNQTSMYLCASSGELAFYRGEQFFGPGTRLTVL.

The rearrangement joins TRBV25-1 to TRBJ1-6; D remains ambiguous. From germline, CDR1 is MGHDK and CDR2 SYGVNS. The CDR3 covers 15 residues. The ends were cut back, 7 bases at V and 7 bases at J, with 17 bases in the middle. CDR3 region: CASTPEAGTNSPLHF. The CDR3 DNA is TGTGCCAGCACCCCAGAGGCAGGAACCAATTCACCCCTCCACTTT.

The V gene is TRBV14, the J gene TRBJ2-7; a weak D match, TRBD1 (5 bases). Germline lookup yields CDR1 SGHDN and CDR2 FVKESK. The CDR3 covers 13 residues. Trimming took off 3 bases at V and 5 bases at J, with 11 bases between the two ends. CDR3 sequence reads: CASSHGARDEQYF. CDR3 bases: TGTGCCAGCAGCCATGGGGCTCGGGACGAGCAGTACTTC.

The chain is built from TRBV27 and TRBJ1-5; D possibly corresponds to TRBD1 (6 bases). Trimming stripped 5 bases from V and 3 bases from J, with 14 bases between. The CDR3 has 15 amino acids. Germline V gene lookup returns CDR1 MNHEY and CDR2 SMNVEV (reference sequence). The DNA for the CDR3 is TGTGCCAGCAGTAGAGAGACAGGCAACAATCAGCCCCAGCATTTT. This codes for CASSRETGNNQPQHF.

The V call is TRBV6-2 or TRBV6-3, the J call TRBJ2-3, with 7 bases matching TRBD1. Germline V lookup: CDR1 MNHEY, CDR2 SVGEGT. The J segment lost 1 base and the V segment lost 5 bases, leaving 9 bases of the junction unmatched. CDR3 length: 16 amino acids. The CDR3 DNA reads as TGTGCCAGCAGTACGGGACAGCTATTGGGCACAGATACGCAGTATTTT. Translating gives CASSTGQLLGTDTQYF.

The genes are TRBV6-2 or TRBV6-3 and TRBJ1-5; D perhaps matches TRBD1 (5 bases). The germline V gene has CDR1 MNHEY and CDR2 SVGEGT. CDR3 length: 16 residues. V dropped 0 bases and J dropped 3 bases, with 12 bases sitting between them. The CDR3 coding sequence is TGTGCCAGCAGTTACTCCAGGGTGAGGGCCAATCAGCCCCAGCATTTT. Translating gives CASSYSRVRANQPQHF.